Below, 29 T cell receptor beta chains from the same sample are listed, as sequenced in a study of radiotherapy plus CTLA-4 blockade in lung cancer. Sequenced by immunoSEQ multiplex PCR; TCRdb stores in-frame clones only, minus some. This sample yields some 110,000 clones, of which about four fifths are seen a single time; approximately 5.5% belongs to the top ten. The sample in question was peripheral blood, obtained from a patient treated with radiotherapy plus ipilimumab. The receptor set was obtained from a human donor with non-small cell lung cancer who had a partial response to radiotherapy plus ipilimumab.

The chain couples TRBV7-9 to TRBJ1-5; 12 positions match TRBD1. Unmatched junction bases numbered 6, after V lost 1 base and J lost 5 bases. This CDR3 spans 17 amino acids. Germline V gene data show CDR1 as SEHNR and CDR2 as FQNEAQ (reference sequence). CDR3 protein: CASSLGGTGGVDQPQHF. The DNA of the CDR3 is TGTGCCAGCAGCTTAGGAGGGACAGGGGGCGTTGATCAGCCCCAGCATTTT.

The chain joins TRBV5-5 to TRBJ2-5; a possible D gene is TRBD2 (5 bases). The CDR3 totals 14 residues. Deletions cut 2 bases from V and 3 bases from J, with 11 bases between. Looked up from germline, CDR1 is SGHKS and CDR2 is YYEKEE (reference sequence). The CDR3 here is CASSFGPGEETQYF. In DNA, the CDR3 is TGTGCCAGCAGCTTTGGCCCCGGGGAAGAGACCCAGTACTTC.

The chain recombines TRBV6-5 with TRBJ2-2, with D unresolved. The germline V and J ends were trimmed by 1 base and 7 bases, with 7 bases remaining between them. The germline V gene encodes CDR1 MNHEY and CDR2 SVGAGI. CDR3 length equals 13 residues. CDR3 DNA: TGTGCCAGCAGTTACTTGACACTCGGGGAGCTGTTTTTT. It yields the protein CASSYLTLGELFF.

The chain joins TRBV6-6 to TRBJ1-1, with no clear D. CDR1 and CDR2 from the germline V gene are MNHNY and SVGAGI (reference sequence). V was pared by 0 bases and J by 8 bases, with 10 bases between. This CDR3 spans 13 amino acids. This CDR3 reads CASSYSLLNEAFF. In nucleotides, the CDR3 is TGTGCCAGCAGTTACTCTTTACTTAACGAAGCTTTCTTT.

The rearrangement uses TRBV5-1 and TRBJ2-3; TRBD2 agrees at 14 bases. Looked up from germline, CDR1 is SGHRS and CDR2 is YFSETQ. CDR3 length equals 17 residues. After removal of 4 bases from V and 2 bases from J, the junction contained 6 bases not matched to a gene. In DNA form, the CDR3 reads TGCGCCAGCAGCACCGGGACTAGCGGGAGTATCACAGATACGCAGTATTTT. Protein product: CASSTGTSGSITDTQYF.

The rearrangement joins TRBV27 to TRBJ2-2, with D hard to call. This CDR3 has 16 amino acids. Trimming removed 0 bases at V and 1 base at J, with 9 bases between. Germline V CDR1 and CDR2: MNHEY, SMNVEV (reference sequence). CDR3 bases: TGTGCCAGCAGTTTATCGGGCTGGTTGAACACCGGGGAGCTGTTTTTT. It specifies CASSLSGWLNTGELFF.

The chain links TRBV7-9 to TRBJ1-1; the match to TRBD1 covers 7 bases. Germline loops: CDR1 SEHNR, CDR2 FQNEAQ (reference sequence). V lost 3 bases, J lost 11 bases, and 9 bases stayed unmatched. The CDR3 extends over 13 amino acids. CDR3 sequence (DNA): TGTGCCAGCAGCTTCGATACAGGGGTTAGCGCTTTCTTT. Encoded protein: CASSFDTGVSAFF.

The genes are TRBV27 and TRBJ2-1; TRBD1 aligns across 7 bases. Trimming at V came to 8 bases and at J to 0 bases, leaving 1 base not matched to a gene. The CDR3 is made up of 13 amino acids. CDR1 MNHEY and CDR2 SMNVEV come from the germline V gene (reference sequence). CDR3 residues: CASGDSSYNEQFF. DNA of the CDR3: TGTGCCAGCGGGGACAGCTCCTACAATGAGCAGTTCTTC.

This chain links TRBV5-1 with TRBJ2-3; a possible D gene is TRBD2 (5 bases). Between the trimmed V and J ends, which lost 0 bases and 0 bases, there was a span of 11 bases. Germline CDR1 SGHRS, CDR2 YFSETQ. This CDR3 has 16 residues. CDR3 region: CASSLGLGGSTDTQYF. For the CDR3, the DNA is TGCGCCAGCAGCTTGGGGCTAGGCGGGAGCACAGATACGCAGTATTTT.

This clone appeared a single time. This rearrangement joins TRBV6-5 to TRBJ1-1; possibly TRBD1 for D (5 bases). CDR3 length: 13 residues. Per germline, CDR1 MNHEY and CDR2 SVGAGI. V shed 6 bases and J shed 3 bases, with 11 bases lying between them. In nucleotides, the CDR3 is TGTGCCAGCAGGGAGGGACGGTACACTGAAGCTTTCTTT. It is translated as CASREGRYTEAFF.

The genes are TRBV6-1 and TRBJ1-5, with 7 bases identical to TRBD1. With V trimmed by 6 bases and J by 3 bases, 5 bases remained unmatched. Germline V gene lookup returns CDR1 MNHNS and CDR2 SASEGT. CDR3 length equals 14 residues. As DNA, the CDR3 is TGTGCCAGCAGAACAGACAGGGACAATCAGCCCCAGCATTTT. This sequence encodes CASRTDRDNQPQHF.

The V call is TRBV5-1, the J call TRBJ2-7; TRBD2 aligns across 14 bases. The ends lost 4 bases at V and 7 bases at J; junction bases unmatched: 7. The CDR3 loop spans 15 amino acids. Germline CDR1 and CDR2: SGHRS and YFSETQ. The CDR3 protein is CASSPGTSGSREQYF. The CDR3 DNA follows: TGCGCCAGCAGCCCAGGGACTAGCGGGAGTCGGGAGCAGTACTTC.

This chain uses TRBV30 with TRBJ2-5, with TRBD2 identical over 10 bases. V lost 6 bases and J lost 6; bases outside the gene matches: 13. The germline V gene has CDR1 GTSNPN and CDR2 SVGIG (reference sequence). This CDR3 is built from 15 residues. The CDR3 sequence is CACRTSGPGIQTQYF. CDR3 sequence (DNA): TGTGCCTGCCGGACTAGCGGCCCAGGAATACAGACCCAGTACTTC.

As regards this clone: At one end the junction does not follow the germline gene, possibly because of a read error. This specimen includes other DNA sequences encoding the same CDR3. The rearrangement links TRBV4-2 to TRBJ1-2; TRBD1 aligns across 8 bases. Germline V gives CDR1 LGHNA, CDR2 YNFKEQ. The CDR3 runs 15 residues. In DNA, the CDR3 is TGTGCCAGCAGCCAAATCAGGGGGCCGGGCTATGGTTACACCTTC. It translates to CASSQIRGPGYGYTF.

Only one count was recorded for this clone. The chain has TRBV28 and TRBJ2-7; perhaps TRBD2 as D (6 bases). Germline V CDR1 and CDR2: MDHEN, SYDVKM. The CDR3 covers 15 residues. The germline V and J ends were trimmed by 3 bases and 4 bases, with 16 bases remaining between them. CDR3 in DNA: TGTGCCAGCAGTTTCGGAGGGCCTACACCTTACGAGCAGTACGTC. Translation gives CASSFGGPTPYEQYV.

The chain uses TRBV5-6 and TRBJ2-3; D is unclear. Germline V CDR1 and CDR2: SGHDT, YYEEEE. With 0 bases removed from V and 0 bases from J, the gap between germline ends came to 8 bases. The CDR3 consists of 15 residues. The CDR3 sequence is CASSLGPKSTDTQYF. The CDR3 DNA follows: TGTGCCAGCAGCTTGGGGCCAAAAAGCACAGATACGCAGTATTTT. The complete variable domain, with remaining parts taken from reference TRBV5-6 and TRBJ2-3, reads DAGVTQSPTHLIKTRGQQVTLRCSPKSGHDTVSWYQQALGQGPQFIFQYYEEEERQRGNFPDRFSGHQFPNYSSELNVNALLLGDSALYLCASSLGPKSTDTQYFGPGTRLTVL.

The chain combines TRBV7-3 with TRBJ2-1, with D uncertain. Between the trimmed V and J ends, which lost 4 bases and 8 bases, there was a span of 12 bases. This CDR3 contains 13 residues. Germline V CDR1 and CDR2: SGHTA, FQGTGA. CDR3 residues: CASSSVRPHEQFF. Written as DNA, the CDR3 is TGTGCCAGCAGCTCTGTGAGGCCCCATGAGCAGTTCTTC.

The chain joins TRBV19 to TRBJ1-5, with 7 nucleotides matching TRBD1. V gave up 7 bases and J gave up 3 bases; unmatched junction bases: 6. Germline loops: CDR1 LNHDA, CDR2 SQIVND (reference sequence). The CDR3 runs to 14 residues. In DNA form, the CDR3 reads TGTGCCAGTACTACAGGGGCCGTCAATCAGCCCCAGCATTTT. It codes for CASTTGAVNQPQHF.

The chain carries TRBV27 and TRBJ1-5, with D possibly TRBD1 on 5 matching bases. Trimming removed 5 bases from V and 0 bases from J, with 20 bases in between. The CDR3 sequence is 18 residues long. Germline V gene sequence: CDR1 MNHEY, CDR2 SMNVEV (reference sequence). CDR3 DNA: TGTGCCAGCAGTGCCGGAGGGCAGGGACTTTATAGCAATCAGCCCCAGCATTTT. Its translation is CASSAGGQGLYSNQPQHF.

This rearrangement joins TRBV12-5 to TRBJ2-3, with a weak D call TRBD2 (6 bases). Per germline, CDR1 LGHNT and CDR2 FRNRAP. The CDR3 is 14 residues long. V was cut by 3 bases and J by 0 bases, with 7 bases left in between. The CDR3 sequence: CASGLSGSTDTQYF. The CDR3 coding sequence is TGTGCTAGTGGTTTAAGCGGGAGCACAGATACGCAGTATTTT.

The rearrangement links TRBV5-6 to TRBJ2-7; D is possibly TRBD2 (5 bases). The CDR3 totals 19 residues. The V end lost 4 bases, the J end lost 0 bases, and 26 bases lay between the germline ends. Germline V gene lookup returns CDR1 SGHDT and CDR2 YYEEEE. This chain's CDR3 is CASSVFSVTTIPSSYEQYV. For the CDR3, the DNA is TGTGCCAGCAGCGTGTTTAGTGTCACGACTATTCCTAGCTCCTACGAGCAGTACGTC.

This chain joins TRBV6-1 and TRBJ1-1, with D tentatively TRBD1 (6 bases). This CDR3 region has 14 residues. CDR1 MNHNS and CDR2 SASEGT come from the germline V gene. V dropped 4 bases and J dropped 5 bases, with 14 bases sitting between them. CDR3: CASSVQGTITEAFF. The CDR3 coding sequence is TGTGCCAGCAGTGTTCAGGGGACCATAACTGAAGCTTTCTTT.

The rearrangement joins TRBV11-2 to TRBJ1-1, with D hard to call. Germline lookup yields CDR1 SGHAT and CDR2 FQNNGV. V shed 3 bases and J shed 0 bases, with 8 bases lying between them. The length of the CDR3 is 14 residues. The CDR3 protein is CASSLAVMNTEAFF. The DNA of the CDR3 is TGTGCCAGCAGCTTGGCGGTGATGAACACTGAAGCTTTCTTT.

The chain is built from TRBV6-5 and TRBJ2-7; 8 nucleotides align to TRBD2. V shed 5 bases and J 5 bases; nucleotides not matched to a gene: 11. In germline, CDR1 is MNHEY, CDR2 SVGAGI. CDR3 length: 15 residues. CDR3 in amino acids: CASSPQSGSFDEQYF. DNA for the CDR3: TGTGCCAGCAGTCCGCAAAGCGGGAGTTTCGACGAGCAGTACTTC.

This chain links TRBV28 with TRBJ2-5; the match to TRBD2 covers 9 bases. After removal of 6 bases from V and 2 bases from J, the junction contained 7 bases not matched to a gene. Germline CDR1 MDHEN, CDR2 SYDVKM. The length of the CDR3 is 15 residues. For the CDR3, the DNA is TGTGCCAGCAGGGGAATAGCGGGAGTTCAAGAGACCCAGTACTTC. Translating gives CASRGIAGVQETQYF.

Here the CDR3 reads CASSRGTSGSEQYF. In nucleotides, the CDR3 is TGTGCCAGCAGCCGTGGCACTAGCGGGAGCGAGCAGTACTTC. The gene calls are TRBV7-2 and TRBJ2-7, with 11 bases matching TRBD2. Looked up from germline, CDR1 is SGHTA and CDR2 is FQGNSA. V was pared by 5 bases and J by 6 bases, with 6 bases of the junction left unmatched. This CDR3 spans 14 amino acids.

V is TRBV28 and J is TRBJ2-7, with 8 positions matching TRBD1. V trimming: 6 bases; J trimming: 4 bases; junction bases outside the gene matches: 11. There are 15 residues in the CDR3. Per germline, CDR1 MDHEN and CDR2 SYDVKM. The CDR3 coding sequence is TGTGCCAGCAGCCGGACAGGGTCCTCCCTATACGAGCAGTACTTC. It translates to CASSRTGSSLYEQYF.

This chain connects TRBV16 to TRBJ2-1; no clear D. Germline V gene sequence: CDR1 KGHSY, CDR2 FQNENV. The CDR3 is 15 residues long. V dropped 4 bases and J dropped 1 base, with 11 bases sitting between them. Here the CDR3 reads CASSLQTSSYNEQFF. The CDR3, as DNA: TGTGCCAGCAGCCTTCAGACATCGTCCTACAATGAGCAGTTCTTC.

The chain uses TRBV19 and TRBJ1-5; tentative D call: TRBD1 (5 bases). Trimming removed 5 bases from V and 4 bases from J, with 18 bases in between. This CDR3 is 16 amino acids long. CDR1 and CDR2 (germline): LNHDA, SQIVND (reference sequence). CDR3 sequence reads: CASSGRETAKNQPQHF. The CDR3 bases are TGTGCCAGTAGTGGGCGGGAGACAGCCAAAAATCAGCCCCAGCATTTT.